This TCR beta chain was recorded in a study of cytomegalovirus exposure and HLA in healthy donors. Whole-study findings and limits: That first-cohort TCR clusters tended to co-occur in the 130 or so validation repertoires was found in a later analysis. The study labeled about 160 TCR beta chains cytomegalovirus-associated.

As concerns this clone: The antigen is unknown.

The trim removed 2 bases at V and 0 bases at J, leaving 11 bases unmatched. There are 18 residues in the CDR3. Germline loops: CDR1 SGHTA, CDR2 FQGNSA. Separate from the roughly 700-subject first cohort, the approximately 120-subject validation cohort was the one that the donors belonged to. Clones were sequenced by immunoSEQ multiplex PCR, and TCRdb holds only the in-frame ones, with some missing. The sample consists of some 310,000 clones, 88% of them appearing once. The sequenced sample was PBMCs. The clonotype originates from a young man in good health and CMV-seronegative. The chain has TRBV7-2 and TRBJ2-7, with 9 bases fitting TRBD2. CDR3 loop: CASSLRRASGDFSYEQYF. CDR3 bases: TGTGCCAGCAGCTTAAGGAGGGCTAGCGGGGACTTCTCCTACGAGCAGTACTTC. The whole variable domain, filled in from reference TRBV7-2 and TRBJ2-7, reads GAGVSQSPSNKVTEKGKDVELRCDPISGHTALYWYRQSLGQGLEFLIYFQGNSAPDKSGLPSDRFSAERTGGSVSTLTIQRTQQEDSAVYLCASSLRRASGDFSYEQYFGPGTRLTVT.